The TCR beta chain described here comes from a study of T-cell reconstitution after alpha-beta-depleted transplantation in children (dated by TCRdb to 2016 to 2018). As for the study more broadly: Using TCR repertoire profiling, the study followed T-cell immune reconstitution in a quantitative way in children after TCRalphabeta/CD19-depleted allogeneic hematopoietic cell transplantation.

Library method: PCR. The sample was run on an Illumina HiSeq 2500. TCR libraries were prepared with molecular barcoding, using unique molecular identifiers to normalize TCRbeta repertoire quantification. In-frame beta chains were kept once TCRdb had trimmed the public reads at Q25 with fastp and called clones with MiXCR. Each CDR3 protein appears once, grouped with its most common genes and DNA. The sample yields almost 500,000 distinct CDR3 sequences; about an eighth were counted once. The top ten clonotypes cover 4.5% to 6% of the sample. For this chain, trimming is 2 bases at the V end and 6 bases at the J end, and the number of junction bases without a gene match is 4. Inclusive of the bounding cysteine and phenylalanine, the CDR3 is 14 residues long. The DNA shown is the 42-base CDR3, in frame from base 1. CDR1 and CDR2 are read off the germline V gene as MNHEY and SVGEGT. As regards this clonotype: Its antigen remains undetermined. No much larger clone is present one base from it, and per-base qualities are unavailable.

This sample comprised PBMCs from the stem cell graft donor, obtained from the stem cell graft. The V gene is TRBV6-2 or TRBV6-3 and the J gene is TRBJ1-5; 7 central bases correspond to TRBD1. This TCR was sampled from a human donor who donated a stem cell graft to a child with combined immunodeficiency. The DNA reads TGTGCCAGCAGTTACGACAGGGAGGCTCAGCCCCAGCATTTT. This yields the protein CASSYDREAQPQHF.